The next 30 T cell receptor beta chains were all read from a single sample in a study of T cell responses to AZD1222 COVID-19 vaccine. Only in-frame clones appear in the TCRdb table, and some are missing; sequencing was by immunoSEQ multiplex PCR. This table holds around 100,000 clones, roughly 88% found once. Sequenced material: peripheral blood, taken on day 0 of AZD1222 vaccination. The source of these receptors is an adult in good health.

This clone was detected a few times. The genes are TRBV28 and TRBJ1-1, with 11 nucleotides matching TRBD1. The CDR3 runs 17 residues. Trimming at V came to 3 bases and at J to 2 bases, leaving 8 bases not matched to a gene. CDR1 MDHEN and CDR2 SYDVKM come from the germline V gene. The CDR3 sequence is CASSFGGTGGFNTEAFF. Here the CDR3 DNA reads TGTGCCAGCAGTTTCGGAGGGACAGGGGGGTTTAACACTGAAGCTTTCTTT.

The chain recombines TRBV7-3 with TRBJ2-2, with 10 positions matching TRBD1. V lost 3 bases to trimming and J lost 4 bases; unmatched junction nucleotides: 5. This CDR3 region has 16 residues. CDR1 SGHTA and CDR2 FQGTGA come from the germline V gene. The CDR3 nucleotides are TGTGCCAGCAGCTTTACCGGGACAGGGGTCACCGGGGAGCTGTTTTTT. Protein sequence: CASSFTGTGVTGELFF.

The chain recombines TRBV28 with TRBJ1-1; 9 bases are a match to TRBD1. The CDR3 extends over 15 amino acids. The V segment lost 2 bases and the J segment 3 bases; nucleotides outside the gene matches: 4. CDR1 and CDR2 (germline): MDHEN, SYDVKM. The CDR3 spells CASSLPGTGYTEAFF. Written as DNA, the CDR3 is TGTGCCAGCAGTTTACCCGGGACAGGGTACACTGAAGCTTTCTTT.

The genes are TRBV12-3 or TRBV12-4 and TRBJ2-7, with D uncertain. V dropped 2 bases and J dropped 6 bases, with 8 bases sitting between them. This CDR3 is 12 amino acids long. The CDR3 protein is CASSLQELEQYF. DNA of the CDR3: TGTGCCAGCAGTTTACAAGAACTCGAGCAGTACTTC.

The chain links TRBV3-1 (or the pseudogene TRBV3-2) to TRBJ1-6; D remains unclear. Germline lookup yields CDR1 LGHDT and CDR2 YNNKEL (reference sequence). V was trimmed by 2 bases and J by 4 bases, leaving 9 bases between them. The CDR3 totals 15 residues. CDR3 coding DNA: TGTGCCAGCAGCCAAAGGGCAGGTTATAATTCACCCCTCCACTTT. Amino acids: CASSQRAGYNSPLHF.

The chain uses TRBV19 and TRBJ1-1; D uncertain. Trimming took 7 bases from V and 2 from J, leaving 11 bases between them. CDR1 and CDR2 (germline): LNHDA, SQIVND (reference sequence). This CDR3 contains 13 residues. The chain's CDR3 is CASTPQQNTEAFF. The CDR3 coding sequence is TGTGCCAGTACCCCACAACAAAACACTGAAGCTTTCTTT.

CDR3 sequence (DNA): TGTGCCAGTAGTAGAACAGGGGATACTGAAGCTTTCTTT. Residues: CASSRTGDTEAFF. The chain joins TRBV19 to TRBJ1-1; 7 bases are shared with TRBD1. The CDR3 length is 13 residues. J gave up 5 bases and V 4 bases, and 4 bases lay outside the gene matches. Germline V lookup: CDR1 LNHDA, CDR2 SQIVND (reference sequence).

The chain couples TRBV19 to TRBJ2-2; TRBD1 agrees at 7 bases. The germline V gene encodes CDR1 LNHDA and CDR2 SQIVND (reference sequence). With 7 bases clipped from V and 5 bases from J, the junction kept 7 bases outside the gene matches. The CDR3 has 14 amino acids. This chain's CDR3 is CASTQTGPTGELFF. The CDR3 bases are TGTGCCAGTACCCAGACAGGGCCGACCGGGGAGCTGTTTTTT.

This clone is a singleton in its sample. V and J are TRBV7-2 and TRBJ1-1; 7 positions match TRBD1. The V gene end was trimmed by 5 bases and the J gene end by 1 base; junction bases not matched to a gene: 4. In germline, CDR1 is SGHTA, CDR2 FQGNSA. The CDR3 is 14 amino acids. The CDR3 DNA is TGTGCCAGCAGCGTCGGGACAGCGAACACTGAAGCTTTCTTT. It specifies CASSVGTANTEAFF.

The genes are TRBV2 and TRBJ2-5; D possibly corresponds to TRBD1 (6 bases). V was pared by 3 bases and J by 5 bases, with 16 bases between. The V gene's germline CDR1 is SNHLY and CDR2 FYNNEI. There are 15 residues in the CDR3. In DNA, the CDR3 is TGTGCCAGCAGTGATCTAGGGACAATGGGGGAGACCCAGTACTTC. This gives the protein CASSDLGTMGETQYF.

The DNA for the CDR3 is TGTGCCAGTAGACCAGGCGGGGGACGGATTCTACCCAAATCCTACGAGCAGTACTTC. Protein: CASRPGGGRILPKSYEQYF. V usage is TRBV19 and J usage is TRBJ2-7; 7 nucleotides agree with TRBD2. J lost 1 base, V lost 6 bases, and 21 bases had no gene match. From germline, CDR1 is LNHDA and CDR2 SQIVND (reference sequence). The CDR3 runs 19 residues.

The chain recombines TRBV6-5 with TRBJ1-3, with D possibly matching TRBD1 (5 bases). The CDR3 runs to 15 residues. Trimming cost V 6 bases and J 2 bases, with 14 bases left between them. The V gene's germline CDR1 is MNHEY and CDR2 SVGAGI. The CDR3 region has the DNA TGTGCCAGCAGCAGGGACGGCGGGGCTGGAAACACCATATATTTT. Translation gives CASSRDGGAGNTIYF.

The chain joins TRBV3-1 (or the pseudogene TRBV3-2) to TRBJ1-5; D is undetermined. V lost 0 bases to trimming and J lost 0 bases, with 15 bases between them. CDR3 size: 18 residues. The germline CDR1 and CDR2 sequences are LGHDT and YNNKEL (reference sequence). CDR3 DNA: TGTGCCAGCAGCCAAGAGTGCAAGGTCACTTATAGCAATCAGCCCCAGCATTTT. It translates to CASSQECKVTYSNQPQHF.

The chain links TRBV6-5 to TRBJ1-1; TRBD1 matches 7 bases. The CDR3 has 12 residues. The germline gives CDR1 MNHEY, CDR2 SVGAGI. The V gene end was trimmed by 5 bases and the J gene end by 7 bases; junction bases not matched to a gene: 4. The CDR3 bases are TGTGCCAGCAGTATCACAGGGGATGAAGCTTTCTTT. It specifies CASSITGDEAFF.

The rearrangement uses TRBV27 and TRBJ1-2; D might be TRBD1 (5 bases). V was shortened by 6 bases and J by 4 bases, with 15 bases between the two germline ends. Germline V CDR1 and CDR2: MNHEY, SMNVEV (reference sequence). CDR3 length: 14 residues. CDR3 nucleotide sequence: TGTGCCAGCAGGGCTACGGGGGGATCCTATGGCTACACCTTC. Protein product: CASRATGGSYGYTF.

In its sample, this clone was seen a few times. The gene calls are TRBV27 and TRBJ2-2; possible D gene TRBD2, 6 bases. The CDR3 totals 14 residues. Trimming pared 3 bases from V and 6 bases from J, leaving 11 bases between. The V gene's germline CDR1 is MNHEY and CDR2 SMNVEV (reference sequence). The CDR3 loop reads CASSFLLAPGELFF. In DNA form, the CDR3 reads TGTGCCAGCAGTTTTCTACTAGCACCCGGGGAGCTGTTTTTT.

The rearrangement uses TRBV2 and TRBJ1-3, with no clear D. CDR3 length: 15 amino acids. Trimming left V 4 bases short and J 3 bases short, with 13 bases between. Germline V CDR1 and CDR2: SNHLY, FYNNEI. The CDR3 DNA follows: TGTGCCAGCAGTGGGTCTGTAGTCTTTGGAAACACCATATATTTT. This gives the protein CASSGSVVFGNTIYF.

This rearrangement joins TRBV7-6 to TRBJ2-7; no definite D call. This CDR3 region has 16 residues. Germline V gives CDR1 SGHVS, CDR2 FNYEAQ. The germline V and J ends were trimmed by 0 bases and 0 bases, with 12 bases remaining between them. CDR3 sequence (DNA): TGTGCCAGCAGCTTAGCTCCGGAAGCTTCCTCCTACGAGCAGTACTTC. Amino acids: CASSLAPEASSYEQYF.

This clone appeared a few times. This sequence joins TRBV9 and TRBJ2-7, with D perhaps TRBD1 or TRBD2 (5 bases each). This CDR3 is built from 14 residues. The V gene lost 3 bases and the J gene lost 7 bases, with 17 bases spanning the gap. From germline, CDR1 is SGDLS and CDR2 YYNGEE. In DNA form, the CDR3 reads TGTGCCAGCAGCGACCCGAGAGGGGAAGGGGAGCAGTACTTC. It encodes CASSDPRGEGEQYF.

The chain recombines TRBV5-5 with TRBJ2-3; 14 nucleotides align to TRBD2. This CDR3 has 16 residues. CDR1 and CDR2 (germline): SGHKS, YYEKEE (reference sequence). V was pared by 4 bases and J by 1 base, with 2 bases of the junction left unmatched. As DNA, the CDR3 is TGTGCCAGCAGCCCGGGACTAGCGGGGGGCACAGATACGCAGTATTTT. Translated, it gives CASSPGLAGGTDTQYF.

The count of this clone is one. This chain joins TRBV4-3 and TRBJ1-4, with unresolved D. Germline V gene lookup returns CDR1 LGHNA and CDR2 YSLEER. Trimming removed 0 bases from V and 10 bases from J, with 15 bases in between. CDR3 size: 15 residues. The CDR3, as DNA: TGCGCCAGCAGCCAAGATCAAGTAGGTTTTGGAAAACTGTTTTTT. Amino acids: CASSQDQVGFGKLFF.

V gene TRBV5-5 combines with J gene TRBJ1-2; no clear D gene. Germline values: CDR1 SGHKS, CDR2 YYEKEE (reference sequence). This CDR3 contains 12 residues. V dropped 2 bases and J dropped 4 bases, with 6 bases sitting between them. The CDR3 here is CASSLQSYGYTF. In DNA form, the CDR3 reads TGTGCCAGCAGCTTACAGAGCTATGGCTACACCTTC.

This clone has a handful of counts. The genes are TRBV5-4 and TRBJ1-3, with a tentative D call TRBD1 (6 bases). This CDR3 comprises 16 residues. Germline V gene data show CDR1 as SGHNT and CDR2 as YYREEE (reference sequence). Trimming shortened V by 4 bases and J by 4 bases, and 18 bases separated the two germline ends. CDR3 loop: CASSGGPGGAGNTIYF. Here the CDR3 DNA reads TGTGCCAGCAGCGGGGGGCCCGGGGGCGCAGGAAACACCATATATTTT.

In DNA form, the CDR3 reads TGTGCCAGCTCACCACGATCCCAGGGGCGTAGGGACACTGAAGCTTTCTTT. Translated, it gives CASSPRSQGRRDTEAFF. The chain recombines TRBV18 with TRBJ1-1; D perhaps matches TRBD1 (6 bases). V was shortened by 1 base and J by 3 bases, with 18 bases between the two germline ends. CDR1 KGHSH and CDR2 LQKENI come from the germline V gene. CDR3 length equals 17 residues.

This clone appeared a few times. The gene calls are TRBV18 and TRBJ1-1, with D hard to call. Germline V gives CDR1 KGHSH, CDR2 LQKENI. V lost 5 bases and J 0 bases, leaving 13 bases between the germline ends. The CDR3 runs 15 residues. CDR3 nucleotide sequence: TGTGCCAGCTCATCCTCGCTGGGGATGAACACTGAAGCTTTCTTT. Its protein product is CASSSSLGMNTEAFF.

This clone was seen a handful of times. The CDR3 is CASSIVRSRGSPLHF. In nucleotides, the CDR3 is TGTGCCAGTAGTATAGTGCGGAGTCGTGGTTCACCCCTCCACTTT. The J gene is TRBJ1-6, the V gene TRBV19; no definite D call. Germline V CDR1 and CDR2: LNHDA, SQIVND (reference sequence). V was pared by 1 base and J by 9 bases, with 13 bases between. The length of the CDR3 is 15 residues. Complete variable domain (other parts from reference TRBV19 and TRBJ1-6): DGGITQSPKYLFRKEGQNVTLSCEQNLNHDAMYWYRQDPGQGLRLIYYSQIVNDFQKGDIAEGYSVSREKKESFPLTVTSAQKNPTAFYLCASSIVRSRGSPLHFGNGTRLTVT.

This chain uses TRBV30 with TRBJ1-3; 12 positions match TRBD1. Germline trimming cut 2 bases from V and 8 bases from J; bases unmatched to any gene: 7. Germline V gene data show CDR1 as GTSNPN and CDR2 as SVGIG (reference sequence). The CDR3 has 15 residues. The CDR3 sequence: CAWSPGTGGADTIYF. The CDR3 DNA reads as TGTGCCTGGAGTCCCGGGACAGGGGGCGCGGACACCATATATTTT.

The chain carries TRBV7-2 and TRBJ2-1; 10 nucleotides agree with TRBD2. The J segment lost 2 bases and the V segment lost 6 bases, leaving 4 bases of the junction unmatched. The CDR3 consists of 15 residues. CDR1 SGHTA and CDR2 FQGNSA come from the germline V gene. The CDR3 region has the DNA TGTGCCAGCAGTCCAAGCGGGGGGGCCTACAATGAGCAGTTCTTC. This encodes CASSPSGGAYNEQFF.

This rearrangement joins TRBV5-6 to TRBJ2-3; no definite D call. The CDR3 is 13 residues long. V was shortened by 6 bases and J by 0 bases, with 8 bases between the two germline ends. In germline, CDR1 is SGHDT, CDR2 YYEEEE. The CDR3 DNA reads as TGTGCCAGCACCAAGATCAGCACAGATACGCAGTATTTT. As protein: CASTKISTDTQYF.

The J gene is TRBJ1-6, the V gene TRBV20-1; D is ambiguous. This CDR3 comprises 11 residues. Deletions cut 3 bases from V and 8 bases from J, with 5 bases between. Germline CDR1 and CDR2: DFQATT and SNEGSKA (reference sequence). The CDR3 loop reads CSASGYSPLHF. In nucleotides, the CDR3 is TGCAGTGCTAGTGGGTATTCACCCCTCCACTTT.